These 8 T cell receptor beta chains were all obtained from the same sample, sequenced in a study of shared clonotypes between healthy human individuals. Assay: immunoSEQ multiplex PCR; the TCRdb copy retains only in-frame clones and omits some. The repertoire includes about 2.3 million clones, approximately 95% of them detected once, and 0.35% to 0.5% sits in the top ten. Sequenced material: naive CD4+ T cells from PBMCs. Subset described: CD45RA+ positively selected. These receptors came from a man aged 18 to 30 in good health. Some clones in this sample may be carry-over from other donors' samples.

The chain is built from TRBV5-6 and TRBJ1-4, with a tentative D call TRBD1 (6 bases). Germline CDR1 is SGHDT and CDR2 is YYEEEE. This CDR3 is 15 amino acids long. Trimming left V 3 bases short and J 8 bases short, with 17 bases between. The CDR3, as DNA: TGTGCCAGCAGCTCGCCCCAACAGGGAGACGAAAAACTGTTTTTT. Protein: CASSSPQQGDEKLFF.

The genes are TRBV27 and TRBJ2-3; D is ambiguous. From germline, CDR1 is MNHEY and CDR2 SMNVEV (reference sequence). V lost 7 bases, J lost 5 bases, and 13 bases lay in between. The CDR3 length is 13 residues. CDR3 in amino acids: CASIDHARDTQYF. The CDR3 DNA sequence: TGTGCCAGCATAGACCATGCGCGAGATACGCAGTATTTT.

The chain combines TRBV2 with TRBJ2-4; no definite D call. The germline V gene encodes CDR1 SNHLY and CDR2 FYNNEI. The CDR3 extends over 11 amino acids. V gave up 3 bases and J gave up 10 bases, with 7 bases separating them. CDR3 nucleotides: TGTGCCAGCAGTGAGACCGTGATTCAGTACTTC. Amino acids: CASSETVIQYF.

CDR3 residues: CASSHGTGGPDTQYF. In DNA, the CDR3 is TGTGCCAGCAGTCACGGGACAGGGGGACCAGATACGCAGTATTTT. The chain combines TRBV27 with TRBJ2-3, with 11 bases fitting TRBD1. CDR1 is MNHEY and CDR2 is SMNVEV in the germline V gene (reference sequence). The ends lost 5 bases at V and 4 bases at J; junction bases unmatched: 5. The CDR3 has 15 amino acids.

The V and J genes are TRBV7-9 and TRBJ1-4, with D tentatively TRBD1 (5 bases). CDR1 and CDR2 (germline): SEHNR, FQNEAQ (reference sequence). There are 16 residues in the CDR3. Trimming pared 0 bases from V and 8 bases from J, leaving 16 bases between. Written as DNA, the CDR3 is TGTGCCAGCAGCTTAGCGCAGACTTTCGGGGGAGAAAAACTGTTTTTT. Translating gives CASSLAQTFGGEKLFF.

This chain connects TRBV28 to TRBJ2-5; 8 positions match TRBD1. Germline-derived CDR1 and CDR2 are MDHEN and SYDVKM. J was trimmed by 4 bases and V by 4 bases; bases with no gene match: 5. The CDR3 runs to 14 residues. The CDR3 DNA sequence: TGTGCCAGCAGTTCCCCAGGGGGCACAGAGACCCAGTACTTC. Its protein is CASSSPGGTETQYF. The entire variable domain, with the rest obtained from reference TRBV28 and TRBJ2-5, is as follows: DVKVTQSSRYLVKRTGEKVFLECVQDMDHENMFWYRQDPGLGLRLIYFSYDVKMKEKGDIPEGYSVSREKKERFSLILESASTNQTSMYLCASSSPGGTETQYFGPGTRLLVL.

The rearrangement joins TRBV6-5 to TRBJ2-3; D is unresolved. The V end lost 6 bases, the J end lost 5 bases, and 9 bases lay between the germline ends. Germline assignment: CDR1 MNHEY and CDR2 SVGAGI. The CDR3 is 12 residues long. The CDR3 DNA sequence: TGTGCCAGCAGGGGCGACGTAGATACGCAGTATTTT. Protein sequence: CASRGDVDTQYF.

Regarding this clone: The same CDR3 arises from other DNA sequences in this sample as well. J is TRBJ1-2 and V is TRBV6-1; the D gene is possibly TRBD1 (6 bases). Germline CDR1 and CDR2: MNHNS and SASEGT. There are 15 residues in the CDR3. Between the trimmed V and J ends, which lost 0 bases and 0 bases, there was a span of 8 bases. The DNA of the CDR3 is TGTGCCAGCAGTGAAGCCGGGGGGCCTAACTATGGCTACACCTTC. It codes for CASSEAGGPNYGYTF.